Detailed here is one T cell receptor (beta chain). Its antigen is not identified. Assay used: immunoSEQ multiplex PCR; TCRdb lists only in-frame clones, some missing. There are 120,000 to 150,000 clones in the sample; over 75% occur only once, and 5.4% lies in the top ten. These data belong to a study of T cell responses to AZD1222 COVID-19 vaccine. Study-level points and caveats: Along spike, vaccine-associated CD4 TCRs were found throughout, with dominance at 160-218 and 743-854. The breadth and depth of Spike-specific TCRs increased once two AZD1222 doses had been given. Close to half of all spike-specific TCRs reportedly target regions of the variants that are unmutated.

The V end was cut by 0 bases, the J end by 0 bases, with 15 bases between. Germline values: CDR1 SEHNR, CDR2 FQNEAQ (reference sequence). The CDR3 covers 18 residues. The V gene is TRBV7-9, the J gene TRBJ2-1, with D perhaps assigned TRBD1 or TRBD2 (6 bases each). The source was peripheral blood, collected 28 days after the second dose of the MenACWY control vaccine. The sequence was collected from an adult who received the MenACWY meningococcal vaccine as a control. The CDR3 loop is CASSLARGTGSSYNEQFF. CDR3 sequence (DNA): TGTGCCAGCAGCTTAGCGCGGGGCACAGGGAGCTCCTACAATGAGCAGTTCTTC.